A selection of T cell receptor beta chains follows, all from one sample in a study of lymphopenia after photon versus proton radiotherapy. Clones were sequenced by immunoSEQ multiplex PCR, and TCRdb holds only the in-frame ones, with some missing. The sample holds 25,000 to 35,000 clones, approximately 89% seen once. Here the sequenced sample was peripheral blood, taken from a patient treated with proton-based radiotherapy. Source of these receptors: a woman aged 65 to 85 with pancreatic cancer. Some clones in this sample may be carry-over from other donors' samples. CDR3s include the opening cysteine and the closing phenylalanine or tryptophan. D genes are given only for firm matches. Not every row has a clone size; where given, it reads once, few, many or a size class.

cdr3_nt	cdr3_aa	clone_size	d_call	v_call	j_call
TGTGCCAGCAGTTTTGGGACAGGGGGTCAGCCCCAGCATTTT	CASSFGTGGQPQHF	once	TRBD1	TRBV6-5	TRBJ1-5
TGTGCCAGCAGTGAAGGGACAGGACACCCCTACGAGCAGTACTTC	CASSEGTGHPYEQYF	once	TRBD1	TRBV6-1	TRBJ2-7
TGTGCCAGCAGTTTAACAGGGGGCCCTGGGTACGAGCAGTACTTC	CASSLTGGPGYEQYF	.	TRBD1	TRBV27	TRBJ2-7
TGTGCCAGCAGCAAAGCGGTCAGGGTTTCCCTCATGCAAGAGACCCAGTACTTC	CASSKAVRVSLMQETQYF	.	.	TRBV21-1	TRBJ2-5
TGTGCCAGCAGCTTAGGGTCAGGAGGCCTTCGTCAGCCCCAGCATTTT	CASSLGSGGLRQPQHF	once	.	TRBV7-9	TRBJ1-5
TGTGCCAGTAGTATTTGGGGCGGCGAGGGCTACACCTTC	CASSIWGGEGYTF	.	.	TRBV19	TRBJ1-2
TGTGCCAGCATAGAATTGGGGGCGGGAAACACTGAAGCTTTCTTT	CASIELGAGNTEAFF	.	.	TRBV28	TRBJ1-1
TGTGCCAGCAGTCCCACGGGTTACTATGGCTACACCTTC	CASSPTGYYGYTF	.	.	TRBV28	TRBJ1-2
TGTGCCTGGAGTGGGATGGGGGGCAATCAGCCCCAGCATTTT	CAWSGMGGNQPQHF	few	.	TRBV30	TRBJ1-5
TGTGCCAGTCCACGATACCGGAGGGGGAGGGCCTGCGAGCAGTACTTC	CASPRYRRGRACEQYF	.	.	TRBV28	TRBJ2-7
TGTGCCAGTAGTATGGATGGGGGGCTCGGCGCTGAAGCTTTCTTT	CASSMDGGLGAEAFF	.	.	TRBV19	TRBJ1-1
TGTGCCATCAGTGAGTCCCCCGGGACCTCCTACGAGCAGTACTTC	CAISESPGTSYEQYF	.	.	TRBV10-3	TRBJ2-7
TGCGCCAGCAGGCTTACCGGGACTAGCTCTAATGAGCAGTTCTTC	CASRLTGTSSNEQFF	once	TRBD2	TRBV5-1	TRBJ2-1
TGTGCCAGCAGTGAAGCACCCATATCGGTGGCTTTCTTT	CASSEAPISVAFF	.	.	TRBV6-1	TRBJ1-1
TGCGCCAGCAGCTTGCGTGGGGGAACTGAAGCTTTCTTT	CASSLRGGTEAFF	.	.	TRBV5-1	TRBJ1-1
TGTGCCAGCAGCTTACAATTGCGGGGCACTGAAGCTTTCTTT	CASSLQLRGTEAFF	.	.	TRBV5-5	TRBJ1-1
TGTGCCACCAGGGCTATGAACACTGAAGCTTTCTTT	CATRAMNTEAFF	.	.	TRBV15	TRBJ1-1
TGTGCCAGCAGCTTGGAGACGCCGAACTATGGCTACACCTTC	CASSLETPNYGYTF	.	.	TRBV7-9	TRBJ1-2
TGTGCCAGCAGCTATGGACAGGGGTTTAACTATGGCTACACCTTC	CASSYGQGFNYGYTF	.	TRBD1	TRBV5-6	TRBJ1-2
TGTGCCAGCAGCCCCGGGACGGCACGTGAAGCTTTCTTT	CASSPGTAREAFF	.	.	TRBV7-2	TRBJ1-1
TGTGCCACGGAAACAGCATTCGGGGCTGGGGAGCTGTTTTTT	CATETAFGAGELFF	.	.	TRBV30	TRBJ2-2
TGTGCCAGCAGTTACAATAGCGGCGCCTCCGAGCAGTACTTC	CASSYNSGASEQYF	.	.	TRBV6-6	TRBJ2-7
TGTGCCAGCAGCTTAAGCGGGACCATAGATACGCAGTATTTT	CASSLSGTIDTQYF	.	TRBD2	TRBV7-8	TRBJ2-3